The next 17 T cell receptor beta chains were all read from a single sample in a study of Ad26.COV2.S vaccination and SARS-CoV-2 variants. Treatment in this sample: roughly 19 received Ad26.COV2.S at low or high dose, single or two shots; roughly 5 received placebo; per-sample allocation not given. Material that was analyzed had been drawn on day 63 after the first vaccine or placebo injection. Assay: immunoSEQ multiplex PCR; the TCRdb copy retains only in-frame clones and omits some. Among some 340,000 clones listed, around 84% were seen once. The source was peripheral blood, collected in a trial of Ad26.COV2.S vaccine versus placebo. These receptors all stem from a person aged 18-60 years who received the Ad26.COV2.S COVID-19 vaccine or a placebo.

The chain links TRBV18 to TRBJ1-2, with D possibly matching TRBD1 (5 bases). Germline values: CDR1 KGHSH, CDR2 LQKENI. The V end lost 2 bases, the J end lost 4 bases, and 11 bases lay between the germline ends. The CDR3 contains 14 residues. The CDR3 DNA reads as TGTGCCAGCTCACCAGCGGATCAGGGCTATGGCTACACCTTC. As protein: CASSPADQGYGYTF.

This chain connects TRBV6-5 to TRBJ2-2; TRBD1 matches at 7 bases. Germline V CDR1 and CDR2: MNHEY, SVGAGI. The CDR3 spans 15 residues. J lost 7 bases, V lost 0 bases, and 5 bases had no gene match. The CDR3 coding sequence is TGTGCCAGCAGTTACTCGACAGGGCAAAGCGGGGAGCTGTTTTTT. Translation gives CASSYSTGQSGELFF.

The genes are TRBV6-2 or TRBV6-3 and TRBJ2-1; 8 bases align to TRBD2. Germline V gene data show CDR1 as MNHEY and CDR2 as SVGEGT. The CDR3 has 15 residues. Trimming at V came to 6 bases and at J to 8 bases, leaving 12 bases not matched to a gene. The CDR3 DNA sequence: TGTGCCAGCAGCCCGGGGGTGGCGGGGGGCTATGAGCAGTTCTTC. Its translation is CASSPGVAGGYEQFF.

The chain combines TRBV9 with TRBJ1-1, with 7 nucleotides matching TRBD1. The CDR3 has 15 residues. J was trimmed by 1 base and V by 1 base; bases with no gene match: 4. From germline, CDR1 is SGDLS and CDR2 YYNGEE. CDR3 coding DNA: TGTGCCAGCAGCGTAACGGGACAGACGAACACTGAAGCTTTCTTT. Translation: CASSVTGQTNTEAFF.

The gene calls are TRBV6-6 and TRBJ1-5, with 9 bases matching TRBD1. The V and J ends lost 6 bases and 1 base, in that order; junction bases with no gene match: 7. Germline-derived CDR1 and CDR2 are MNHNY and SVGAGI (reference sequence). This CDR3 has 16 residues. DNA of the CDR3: TGTGCCAGCAGATTTACAGGGGGCTCGAGCAATCAGCCCCAGCATTTT. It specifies CASRFTGGSSNQPQHF.

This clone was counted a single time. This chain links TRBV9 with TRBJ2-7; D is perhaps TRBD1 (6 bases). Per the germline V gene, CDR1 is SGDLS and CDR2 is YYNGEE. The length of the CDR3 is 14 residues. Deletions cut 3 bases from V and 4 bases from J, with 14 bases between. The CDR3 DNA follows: TGTGCCAGCAGCGAACAGGGATTCGAGTACGAGCAGTACTTC. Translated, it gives CASSEQGFEYEQYF.

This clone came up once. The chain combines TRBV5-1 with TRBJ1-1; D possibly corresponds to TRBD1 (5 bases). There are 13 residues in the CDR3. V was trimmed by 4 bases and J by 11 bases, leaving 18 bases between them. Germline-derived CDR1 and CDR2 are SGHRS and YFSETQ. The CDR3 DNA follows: TGCGCCAGCAGCGTCAACGGGGACGGCCGGGCTTTCTTT. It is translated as CASSVNGDGRAFF.

The CDR3: CASSSTQQGGQPQHF. CDR3 bases: TGTGCCAGCAGTTCCACTCAACAGGGGGGCCAGCCCCAGCATTTT. The genes are TRBV6-2 or TRBV6-3 and TRBJ1-5; 8 positions match TRBD1. V shed 4 bases and J 7 bases; nucleotides not matched to a gene: 9. Germline V gene data show CDR1 as MNHEY and CDR2 as SVGEGT. The CDR3 has 15 residues.

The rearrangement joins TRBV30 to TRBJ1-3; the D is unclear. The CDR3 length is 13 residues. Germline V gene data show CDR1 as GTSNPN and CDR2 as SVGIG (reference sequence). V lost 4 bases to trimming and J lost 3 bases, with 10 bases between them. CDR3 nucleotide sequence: TGTGCCTGGACCTGGGGAGTTGGAAACACCATATATTTT. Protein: CAWTWGVGNTIYF.

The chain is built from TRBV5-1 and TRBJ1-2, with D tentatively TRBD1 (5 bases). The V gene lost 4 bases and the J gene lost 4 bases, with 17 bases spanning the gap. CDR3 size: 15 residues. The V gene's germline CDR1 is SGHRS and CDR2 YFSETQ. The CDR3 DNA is TGCGCCAGCAGCCCTCGGGGGGAGAGTTTCTATGGCTACACCTTC. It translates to CASSPRGESFYGYTF.

CDR3: CASSYSRRAYEQYF. The CDR3 region has the DNA TGTGCCAGCAGTTACTCTCGGAGGGCCTACGAGCAGTACTTC. The V and J genes are TRBV6-6 and TRBJ2-7, with D perhaps TRBD2 (6 bases). The CDR3 is 14 amino acids. The germline CDR1 and CDR2 sequences are MNHNY and SVGAGI (reference sequence). The V and J ends lost 0 bases and 2 bases respectively, with 8 bases between them.

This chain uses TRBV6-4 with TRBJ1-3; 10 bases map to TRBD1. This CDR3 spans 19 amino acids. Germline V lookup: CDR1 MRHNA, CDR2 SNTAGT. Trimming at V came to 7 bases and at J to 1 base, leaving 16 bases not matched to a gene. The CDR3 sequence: CASTATRTGGNFSGNTIYF. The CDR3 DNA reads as TGTGCCAGCACCGCAACCAGGACAGGGGGTAATTTTTCTGGAAACACCATATATTTT.

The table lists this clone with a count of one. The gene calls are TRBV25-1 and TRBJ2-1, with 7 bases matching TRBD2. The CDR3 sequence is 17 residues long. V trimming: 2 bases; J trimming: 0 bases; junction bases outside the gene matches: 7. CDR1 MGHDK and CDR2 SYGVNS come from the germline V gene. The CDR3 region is CASSEGGLTSSYNEQFF. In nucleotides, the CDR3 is TGTGCCAGCAGTGAAGGGGGACTAACTAGCTCCTACAATGAGCAGTTCTTC.

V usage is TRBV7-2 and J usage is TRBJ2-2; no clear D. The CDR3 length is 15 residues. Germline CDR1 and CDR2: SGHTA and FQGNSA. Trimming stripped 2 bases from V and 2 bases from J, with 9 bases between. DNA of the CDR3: TGTGCCAGCAGCTTATTATGGGAAAACACCGGGGAGCTGTTTTTT. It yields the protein CASSLLWENTGELFF.

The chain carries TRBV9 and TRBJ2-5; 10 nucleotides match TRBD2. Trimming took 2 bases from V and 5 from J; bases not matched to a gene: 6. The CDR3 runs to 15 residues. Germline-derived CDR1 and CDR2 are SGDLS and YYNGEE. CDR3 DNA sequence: TGTGCCAGCAGCGTGAGCGGGGGGGCCCGTGAGACCCAGTACTTC. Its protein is CASSVSGGARETQYF. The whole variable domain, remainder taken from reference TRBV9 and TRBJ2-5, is DSGVTQTPKHLITATGQRVTLRCSPRSGDLSVYWYQQSLDQGLQFLIQYYNGEERAKGNILERFSAQQFPDLHSELNLSSLELGDSALYFCASSVSGGARETQYFGPGTRLLVL.

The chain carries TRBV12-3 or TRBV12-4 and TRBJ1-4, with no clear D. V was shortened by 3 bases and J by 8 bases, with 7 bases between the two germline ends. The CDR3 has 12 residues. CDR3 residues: CASSFGLEKLFF. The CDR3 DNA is TGTGCCAGCAGTTTTGGGCTCGAAAAACTGTTTTTT.

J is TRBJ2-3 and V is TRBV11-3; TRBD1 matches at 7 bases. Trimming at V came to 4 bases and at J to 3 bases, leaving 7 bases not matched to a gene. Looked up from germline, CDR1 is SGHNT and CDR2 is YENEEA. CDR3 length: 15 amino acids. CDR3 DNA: TGTGCCAGCAGCTCCAGGGGGAAGGAGACAGATACGCAGTATTTT. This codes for CASSSRGKETDTQYF.